Listed below are T cell receptor beta chains from one sample, sequenced in a study of naive and memory T cell subsets. TCRdb redid the calling of the UMI-ligation and nested PCR reads with MiXCR, one entry per CDR3 protein. The sample contains 85,000 to 130,000 distinct CDR3 sequences, roughly 15% of which appear only once. Material for sequencing was naive CD8+ T cells from blood. The origin of the receptors is a human donor in good health. CDR3s include the opening cysteine and the closing phenylalanine or tryptophan. A D gene is named only where the DNA matches it firmly. The listing skips clone size in some rows; elsewhere it reads once, few, many or a size class.

j_gene: TRBJ2-7
d_gene: NA
v_gene: TRBV12-3/TRBV12-4
abundance: NA
CDR3nt: TGTGCCAGCAGTCCCCCCCTACAGGGGAGCGGGATCTACGAGCAGTACTTC
CDR3aa: CASSPPLQGSGIYEQYF

j_gene: TRBJ2-3
d_gene: NA
v_gene: TRBV27
abundance: few
CDR3nt: TGTGCCAGCAGTTTATCGTTATGGGCAGATACGCAGTATTTT
CDR3aa: CASSLSLWADTQYF

j_gene: TRBJ1-5
d_gene: NA
v_gene: TRBV27
abundance: NA
CDR3nt: TGTGCCAGCAGCTGGACCCCTGATCAGCCCCAGCATTTT
CDR3aa: CASSWTPDQPQHF

j_gene: TRBJ2-7
d_gene: NA
v_gene: TRBV7-9
abundance: many
CDR3nt: TGTGCCAGCAGCCCACACCACCACGAGCAGTACTTC
CDR3aa: CASSPHHHEQYF

j_gene: TRBJ2-5
d_gene: TRBD2
v_gene: TRBV27
abundance: many
CDR3nt: TGTGCCAGCAGTTTTTTGGGACTACATCAAGAGACCCAGTACTTC
CDR3aa: CASSFLGLHQETQYF

j_gene: TRBJ2-5
d_gene: NA
v_gene: TRBV4-1
abundance: few
CDR3nt: TGCGCCAGCAGCCAGTACAGGGACCAAGAGACCCAGTACTTC
CDR3aa: CASSQYRDQETQYF

j_gene: TRBJ2-1
d_gene: TRBD1
v_gene: TRBV4-3
abundance: many
CDR3nt: TGCGCCAGCAGCCAGTTCAGGGGGAATGAGCAGTTCTTC
CDR3aa: CASSQFRGNEQFF

j_gene: TRBJ2-7
d_gene: TRBD1
v_gene: TRBV7-9
abundance: many
CDR3nt: TGTGCCAGCAGCTCAGAGCGGACAGGGGGCTCCTACGAGCAGTACTTC
CDR3aa: CASSSERTGGSYEQYF

j_gene: TRBJ2-1
d_gene: NA
v_gene: TRBV5-5
abundance: NA
CDR3nt: TGTGCCAGCAGCTGGGGGGGGCCCTACAATGAGCAGTTCTTC
CDR3aa: CASSWGGPYNEQFF

j_gene: TRBJ2-7
d_gene: TRBD1
v_gene: TRBV7-8
abundance: NA
CDR3nt: TGTGCCAGCAGCTTAGAAGAGACAGGGGTCTACGAGCAGTACTTC
CDR3aa: CASSLEETGVYEQYF

j_gene: TRBJ2-1
d_gene: TRBD2
v_gene: TRBV7-9
abundance: few
CDR3nt: TGTGCCAGCAGTTTCCCACGACGGACTAGCTTCCACAATGAGCAGTTCTTC
CDR3aa: CASSFPRRTSFHNEQFF

j_gene: TRBJ2-7
d_gene: NA
v_gene: TRBV7-9
abundance: many
CDR3nt: TGTGCCAGCAGCTCCCGGGATTCGGGGAGCTCCTACGAGCAGTACTTC
CDR3aa: CASSSRDSGSSYEQYF

j_gene: TRBJ1-1
d_gene: NA
v_gene: TRBV12-3/TRBV12-4
abundance: few
CDR3nt: TGTGCCAGCACGCTGGTGGGGACTGAAGCTTTCTTT
CDR3aa: CASTLVGTEAFF

j_gene: TRBJ2-7
d_gene: NA
v_gene: TRBV20-1
abundance: NA
CDR3nt: TGCAGTGCTAGTTTGTTTGGAGGAGGCTACGAGCAGTACTTC
CDR3aa: CSASLFGGGYEQYF

j_gene: TRBJ2-1
d_gene: NA
v_gene: TRBV11-3
abundance: few
CDR3nt: TGTGCCAGCAGCCCCGCCCCGTCGGGCAATGAGCAGTTCTTC
CDR3aa: CASSPAPSGNEQFF

j_gene: TRBJ1-1
d_gene: NA
v_gene: TRBV27
abundance: NA
CDR3nt: TGTGCCAGCAGTTTATCCGTGAACACTGAAGCTTTCTTT
CDR3aa: CASSLSVNTEAFF

j_gene: TRBJ1-2
d_gene: NA
v_gene: TRBV24-1
abundance: many
CDR3nt: TGTGCCACCAGGGCGGGGTCGGTTGGTGGCTACACCTTC
CDR3aa: CATRAGSVGGYTF

j_gene: TRBJ2-7
d_gene: NA
v_gene: TRBV6-2/TRBV6-3
abundance: many
CDR3nt: TGTGCCAGCAGTTATAGATCCGGGACCCACTACGAGCAGTACTTC
CDR3aa: CASSYRSGTHYEQYF

j_gene: TRBJ1-5
d_gene: NA
v_gene: TRBV7-8
abundance: few
CDR3nt: TGTGCCAGCAGCGACAGAAAATATAGCAATCAGCCCCAGCATTTT
CDR3aa: CASSDRKYSNQPQHF

j_gene: TRBJ2-3
d_gene: NA
v_gene: TRBV7-9
abundance: few
CDR3nt: TGTGCCAGCAGCTTCATCACAGATACGCAGTATTTT
CDR3aa: CASSFITDTQYF

j_gene: TRBJ1-1
d_gene: NA
v_gene: TRBV7-9
abundance: few
CDR3nt: TGTGCCAGCAGCCCTCCGATAGGCACTGAAGCTTTCTTT
CDR3aa: CASSPPIGTEAFF

j_gene: TRBJ2-3
d_gene: NA
v_gene: TRBV27
abundance: NA
CDR3nt: TGTGCCAGCAGTTCCCCGGCCCTTTTAAGCACAGATACGCAGTATTTT
CDR3aa: CASSSPALLSTDTQYF

j_gene: TRBJ1-2
d_gene: TRBD1
v_gene: TRBV7-9
abundance: few
CDR3nt: TGTGCCAGCAGCCCGCTGGGACAGAGCTATGGCTACACCTTC
CDR3aa: CASSPLGQSYGYTF

j_gene: TRBJ1-5
d_gene: NA
v_gene: TRBV21-1
abundance: many
CDR3nt: TGTGCCAGCAGCAAAGGTGGCGCCTCGGTAAATCAGCCCCAGCATTTT
CDR3aa: CASSKGGASVNQPQHF

j_gene: TRBJ2-7
d_gene: NA
v_gene: TRBV12-3/TRBV12-4
abundance: NA
CDR3nt: TGTGCCAGCAGCCTGACGGGGCCGCATCGCGAGCAGTACTTC
CDR3aa: CASSLTGPHREQYF

j_gene: TRBJ1-5
d_gene: NA
v_gene: TRBV9
abundance: many
CDR3nt: TGTGCCAGCAGCGTAGCCGGGAACCGCAATCAGCCCCAGCATTTT
CDR3aa: CASSVAGNRNQPQHF

j_gene: TRBJ1-2
d_gene: NA
v_gene: TRBV9
abundance: few
CDR3nt: TGTGCCAGCAGCCCAGAGGTCGGGACCTACACCTTC
CDR3aa: CASSPEVGTYTF